The present entry profiles one T cell receptor (beta chain) with its context. What it recognizes is unknown. Per germline, CDR1 SGHRS and CDR2 YFSETQ. The CDR3 extends over 14 amino acids. V was clipped by 0 bases and J by 2 bases, with 6 bases between them. The data were obtained in a study of T cell responses to AZD1222 COVID-19 vaccine. Study-wide findings and caveats: As reported, nearly half of all spike-specific TCRs target variant regions that are unmutated.

Assay used: immunoSEQ multiplex PCR; TCRdb lists only in-frame clones, some missing. This sample has approximately 160,000 clones, with 75% to 90% found just once. The chain joins TRBV5-1 to TRBJ1-3, with a possible D match to TRBD1 (6 bases). This TCR derives from an adult in good health. Specimen: peripheral blood, collected on day 0 of AZD1222 vaccination. The CDR3 nucleotides read TGCGCCAGCAGCTTGGGGGGGCCTGGAAACACCATATATTTT. Its translation: CASSLGGPGNTIYF.